This TCR beta chain was sequenced during a study of Ad26.COV2.S vaccination and SARS-CoV-2 variants. About the research overall: As a participant in COV1001, the donor was in the Ad26.COV2.S trial arm. By the intramuscular route, Ad26.COV2.S was given once, or twice 56 days apart.

Treatment here: 15 to 20 received Ad26.COV2.S at low or high dose, single or two shots; about 5 received placebo; per-sample allocation not given. Samples analyzed were those drawn on day 63 after the first vaccine or placebo injection. Boston provided a donor who was an adult aged 18-55 years. For this clone: The antigen is undetermined.

General study points: Non-spike TCR breadth was similar in vaccine and placebo recipients.

Method: immunoSEQ multiplex PCR; TCRdb's copy keeps in-frame clones and lacks some. The sample includes about 430,000 clones, about nine tenths of them seen just once. The sequences come from peripheral blood, collected in a trial of Ad26.COV2.S vaccine versus placebo. This sequence was found in a person aged 18-60 years who received the Ad26.COV2.S COVID-19 vaccine or a placebo.

CDR3 in DNA: TGTGCCAGCTCAACACCGGGACAGGGGTTGGGCTCCTATAATTCACCCCTCCACTTT. Protein sequence: CASSTPGQGLGSYNSPLHF. The V and J genes are TRBV28 and TRBJ1-6; the match to TRBD1 covers 10 bases. V gave up 8 bases and J gave up 0 bases; unmatched junction bases: 13. The CDR3 is 19 residues long. Germline-derived CDR1 and CDR2 are MDHEN and SYDVKM.